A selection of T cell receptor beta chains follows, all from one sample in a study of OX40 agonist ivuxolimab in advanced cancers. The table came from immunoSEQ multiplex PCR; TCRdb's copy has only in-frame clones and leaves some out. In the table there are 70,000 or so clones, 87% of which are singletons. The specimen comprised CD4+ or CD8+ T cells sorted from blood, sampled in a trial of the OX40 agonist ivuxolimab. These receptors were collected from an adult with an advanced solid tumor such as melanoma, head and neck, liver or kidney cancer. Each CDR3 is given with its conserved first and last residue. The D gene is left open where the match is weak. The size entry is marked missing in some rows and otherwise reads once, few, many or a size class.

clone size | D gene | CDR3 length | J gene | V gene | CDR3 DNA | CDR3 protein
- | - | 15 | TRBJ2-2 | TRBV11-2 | TGTGCCAGCAGCTTAGAAGGGACTGTAACCGGGGAGCTGTTTTTT | CASSLEGTVTGELFF
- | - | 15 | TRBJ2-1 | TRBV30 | TGTGCCTGGAGTGTGGCGGGGCCCTCCTACAATGAGCAGTTCTTC | CAWSVAGPSYNEQFF
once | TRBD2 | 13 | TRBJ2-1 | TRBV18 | TGTGCCAGCTCACCAGATTGGGGGGGGGAGCAGTTCTTC | CASSPDWGGEQFF
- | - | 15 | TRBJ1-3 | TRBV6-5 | TGTGCCAGCAGCTTCGGACGGAGCTCTGGAAACACCATATATTTT | CASSFGRSSGNTIYF
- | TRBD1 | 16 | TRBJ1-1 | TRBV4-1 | TGCGCCAGCAGCCACCCGGGACAGGTTATGAACACTGAAGCTTTCTTT | CASSHPGQVMNTEAFF
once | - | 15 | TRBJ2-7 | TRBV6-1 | TGTGCCAGCAGAAGAAGTGGACCGGGGTCCTACGAGCAGTACTTC | CASRRSGPGSYEQYF
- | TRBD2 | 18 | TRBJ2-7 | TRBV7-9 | TGTGCCAGCAGCCCCGGACAGGGGACTAGCGGGAGGTTATACGAGCAGTACTTC | CASSPGQGTSGRLYEQYF
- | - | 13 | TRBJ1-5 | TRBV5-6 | TGTGCCAGCAGCTTGGGGGTGGCCCAGCCCCAGCATTTT | CASSLGVAQPQHF
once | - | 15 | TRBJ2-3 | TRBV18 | TGTGCCAGCTCACCCATAGCGGAGGGCACAGATACGCAGTATTTT | CASSPIAEGTDTQYF
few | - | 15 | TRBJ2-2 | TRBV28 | TGTGCCAGCAGTCCGCCGGGGGCGAACACCGGGGAGCTGTTTTTT | CASSPPGANTGELFF
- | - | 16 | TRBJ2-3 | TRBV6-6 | TGTGCCAGCAGTCGCCGGGACGTTGATAGCACAGATACGCAGTATTTT | CASSRRDVDSTDTQYF
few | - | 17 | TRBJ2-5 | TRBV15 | TGTGCCACCAGCAGACTCAAGGCAGTGGGGAAACAAGAGACCCAGTACTTC | CATSRLKAVGKQETQYF
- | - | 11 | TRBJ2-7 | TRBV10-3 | TGTGCCATCGCTCAGTCCTACGAGCAGTACTTC | CAIAQSYEQYF
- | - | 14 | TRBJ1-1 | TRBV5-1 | TGCGCCAGCAGCTCAAGGGGGGAGAACACTGAAGCTTTCTTT | CASSSRGENTEAFF
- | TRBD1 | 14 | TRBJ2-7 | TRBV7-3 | TGTGCCAGCAGCACAGACAGGGGGGCCTACGAGCAGTACTTC | CASSTDRGAYEQYF
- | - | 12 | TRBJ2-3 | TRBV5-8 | TGTGCCAGCAGCTTGGCGCCAGATACGCAGTATTTT | CASSLAPDTQYF
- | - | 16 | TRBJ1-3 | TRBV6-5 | TGTGCCAGCAGTTACGGGGACACAGTCTCTGGAAACACCATATATTTT | CASSYGDTVSGNTIYF
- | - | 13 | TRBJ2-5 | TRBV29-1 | TGCAGCGTTGAAGAAGACAGAGGGGAGACCCAGTACTTC | CSVEEDRGETQYF
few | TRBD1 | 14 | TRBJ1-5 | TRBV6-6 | TGTGCCAGCAGTCCGGGACAGGGCAATCAGCCCCAGCATTTT | CASSPGQGNQPQHF
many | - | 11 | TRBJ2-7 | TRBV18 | TGTGCCAGCTCAACCAACCACGAGCAGTACTTC | CASSTNHEQYF
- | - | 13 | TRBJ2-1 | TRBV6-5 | TGTGCCAGCGTTAACCCTGGGGGCAATGAGCAGTTCTTC | CASVNPGGNEQFF
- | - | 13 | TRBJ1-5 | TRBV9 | TGTGCCAGACCAACAGGGTCAAATCAGCCCCAGCATTTT | CARPTGSNQPQHF
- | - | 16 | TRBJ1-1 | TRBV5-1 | TGCGCCAGCAGCCCCGGACTCGGAGGGATGAACACTGAAGCTTTCTTT | CASSPGLGGMNTEAFF
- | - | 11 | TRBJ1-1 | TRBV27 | TGTGCCAGCAGTTCGACGGGTGAAGCTTTCTTT | CASSSTGEAFF
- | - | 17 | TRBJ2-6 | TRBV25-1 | TGTGCCAGCAGTCTGCCCGGGGGTCGAGCCGGGGCCAACGTCCTGACTTTC | CASSLPGGRAGANVLTF
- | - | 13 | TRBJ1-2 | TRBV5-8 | TGTGCCAGCAGCTTGTTGAGGCAGTATGGCTACACCTTC | CASSLLRQYGYTF
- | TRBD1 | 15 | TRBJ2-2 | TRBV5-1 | TGCGCCAGCAGCCCCGGGACAGGGGGGCAGAGGGAGCTGTTTTTT | CASSPGTGGQRELFF
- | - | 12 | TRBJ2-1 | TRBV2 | TGTGCCAGCAGTGGCACAGGTCGGGAGCAGTTCTTC | CASSGTGREQFF
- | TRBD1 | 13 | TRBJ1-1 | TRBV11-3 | TGTGCCAGCAGCTTTAGGACAGGGTTTGAAGCTTTCTTT | CASSFRTGFEAFF
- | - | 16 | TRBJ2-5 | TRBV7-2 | TGTGCCAGCAGCTTACTGGTGGTCAGGGGCCAAGAGACCCAGTACTTC | CASSLLVVRGQETQYF
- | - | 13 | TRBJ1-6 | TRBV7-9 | TGTGCCAGCAGCTTAGGCCGAGATTCACCCCTCCACTTT | CASSLGRDSPLHF
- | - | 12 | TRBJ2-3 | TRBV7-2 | TGTGCCAGCAGTTTTGGGACAGATACGCAGTATTTT | CASSFGTDTQYF